The T cell receptor beta chain described here comes from a study of cytomegalovirus exposure and HLA in healthy donors (dated by TCRdb to the late 2010s). About the full investigation: An earlier analysis of approximately 640 of the donors reported roughly 300 Gb of sequence data and 120 million or so unique TCR beta sequences from approximately 180 million T cells. An early release covering over 500 HLA-typed donors comprised approximately 290 gigabases of sequencing data and around 85 million unique TCR sequences. Among the roughly 430 genotyped donors, approximately 81% belonged to the genetic ancestry cluster associated with self-reported Caucasian donors. The study aimed to test whether signatures of past pathogen exposure could be identified by cataloging public T cell receptors. The study profiled the T cell repertoires of 500 to 800 subjects by immunosequencing and related them to cytomegalovirus serostatus. In addition to the first cohort of 500 to 850 subjects, a separate validation cohort of approximately 110 different subjects was used. High-throughput TCR immunosequencing, statistical association of individual TCRs with disease status, and machine learning were combined to predict cytomegalovirus infection status. A later analysis re-analyzed previously published TCR beta repertoires from several hundred donors and added high-resolution HLA genotyping to study TCR occurrence patterns. In the later analysis, no new phenotypic data were used to find candidate immune exposures; instead, reliance was placed on TCR beta sequences and their occurrence across donors. An earlier analysis of several hundred of the donors used high-throughput TCR beta sequencing to judge whether each TCR beta V gene segment behaved as functional or pseudogenic. Donor age, sex, ethnicity and CMV serostatus were compiled together with the repertoire data. A later genetic analysis used genome-wide SNP genotypes for about 60% of the roughly 700 donors, treating that subset as a discovery cohort. All discovery cohort repertoires had been generated on a single sequencing platform. Both class I and class II loci were covered by HLA typing, at four-digit resolution. Typing coverage differed by locus: A, B, C, DRB1 and DQB1 were typed in roughly 620-630 donors, DQA1 in about 510, DPA1 in roughly 590, and DPB1 in about 450. A handful of DR-DQ haplotypes were treated as single units for association and clustering because of strong linkage in the cohort. Among 300 to 500 genotyped donors of the cohort, an average of roughly 230,000 unique TCR beta nucleotide sequences was sequenced per donor, of which approximately 18% were non-productive. Overall study results and their limits: Because counts were too low, about 15 rarely observed V segments, including chromosome 9 orphons, were left out of the earlier analysis of over 550 of the donors. The sequencing pipeline was judged likely to have produced a cluster of highly shared sequence variants as a technical artifact. The study listed around 160 TCR beta chains as associated with cytomegalovirus. Broadly in line with IMGT annotations, most TCR beta V segments showed up in productive rearrangements about 90% or about 30% of the time in an earlier analysis of approximately 640 of the donors. Some IMGT-functional V segments, including TRBV6-2 and TRBV6-3, could not be told apart with the 87-base-pair reads, so those segments were excluded. Because some donors lacked HLA typing at each locus, the association tests relied only on the typed subset. CMV serostatus was the only immune exposure information available for the cohort. At a false discovery rate of 0.05, a later analysis linked 16,951 TCR beta sequences to specific HLA alleles. Presence/absence analyses assumed roughly uniform sequencing depth across donors, an assumption that may not hold. According to a later analysis, parvovirus B19, influenza, CMV and Epstein-Barr virus appeared linked to several top co-occurrence clusters. Three of the identified cytomegalovirus-associated TCR beta chains were confirmed in vitro to be specific for cytomegalovirus antigens. Most CMV-associated TCR beta chains appeared to be HLA-restricted in a later analysis, and the HLA associations seemed to be driven largely by CMV exposure. A later genetic analysis reported fewer N-insertions in productive TCRs among donors in an Asian-associated ancestry cluster than the roughly 700-donor mean. Most TCR sequences were seen in very few donors, while some public TCRs were found in many individuals. Assigning TCR associations to individual alleles was difficult when HLA alleles, especially DR and DQ, strongly co-occurred. The classifier was reported to diagnose cytomegalovirus status with high specificity and sensitivity in both the original cohort and the validation cohort. According to a later analysis, TCR association rates differed among HLA loci, with DRB1 alleles showing the most associated TCRs and HLA-C alleles showing the fewest. The authors suggested that the approach could potentially be generalized to other disease states and immunological phenotypes. Correlated functional status among segregating V segments might reflect linkage disequilibrium, but an unknown experimental factor could not be ruled out. V-gene and J-gene trimming of TCR beta chains was associated with a missense DCLRE1C variant in a later genetic analysis, and the association was replicated in an independent cohort. A further reported finding was that TCR beta sequences accurately predicted the HLA-A and HLA-B alleles for most subjects in the first cohort. This cohort had only TCR beta chains sequenced, and the lack of alpha or paired-chain data limited which features could be detected. In a later analysis, HLA-associated TCR beta chains showed more clonal expansion and lower generation probabilities than non-associated chains that were equally common.

Library preparation was by the immunoSEQ multiplex PCR assay. The multiplex PCR relied on a mix of 60 forward primers for TCR Vbeta segments and 13 reverse primers for TCR Jbeta segments. A multiplex PCR assay on genomic DNA amplified the CDR3 region of rearranged TCR beta genes. The Illumina HiSeq System was used to sequence the amplified TCR beta libraries as 87-base-pair reads. As for the original processing: In a later analysis, tens of millions of unique TCR beta chains were counted across the 650 to 700 repertoires, and roughly 10 million of these chains were shared by at least two donors. Raw reads were error-corrected and collapsed into unique sequences by a nearest-neighbor algorithm in which closely related sequences were merged to remove PCR and sequencing errors. Alignment of CDR3 sequences to IMGT reference sequences was used to assign V, D and J gene segments. For a sequence to be retained, a match of at least six nucleotides to both a V gene segment and a J gene segment was required. Rearrangements were classified as productive when the CDR3 lacked stop codons and remained in frame with V and J, and all other rearrangements were classified as non-productive. Following IMGT convention, CDR3 was defined as the stretch from the second conserved V-encoded cysteine up to the conserved J-encoded phenylalanine. The earlier analysis of about 530 of the donors excluded any sequence lacking an unambiguous match to a single V gene segment. An earlier analysis of approximately 590 of the donors classified V segments as functional when productive rearrangements were above 56.7% and as segregating when the standard deviation between donors was above 5%. To diagnose cytomegalovirus status from the catalog of TCR beta chain sequences, a statistical classification framework was built. V and J gene assignment, in a later analysis, came from comparing TCR nucleotide sequences with IMGT/GENE-DB human TR gene sequences. In a later analysis, CDR3 sequences and most-parsimonious VDJ recombination scenarios were assigned using the TCRdist pipeline. In a later analysis, each TCR beta chain was defined by its CDR3 amino acid sequence together with its V-gene family, and reads without a unique V-gene family were excluded. To address suspected cross-contamination and a sequencing artifact, a later analysis removed approximately 590 highly shared, low-generation-probability nucleotide sequences. A later analysis calculated a clonal expansion index for each public chain from normalized within-repertoire ranks of inferred template counts. A later analysis computed generation probabilities with a VDJ recombination model fitted to out-of-frame rearrangements, and checked the results against IGoR. Hypergeometric tests were used in a later analysis to score TCR-TCR, TCR-HLA and TCR-CMV co-occurrence, with a repertoire-size bias correction applied to the TCR pairs. False discovery rates were estimated in a later analysis by permuting HLA or CMV assignments 20 times. In a later analysis, co-occurring TCRs were grouped with DBSCAN, and TCRdist sequence similarity was added when clustering was performed within HLA-allele-positive subsets. Repertoires with fewer than 30,000 or more than 120,000 public chains, plus five repertoires with anomalous nucleotide sharing, were excluded from co-occurrence clustering. TCRdb stores this immuneACCESS table with in-frame sequences only. Part of the clones is absent; in the studies checked, under half of the shortfall reflects unresolved V genes, and no reason is known for the rest. Clone size and V and J calls were adopted from that table, with D and trimming inferred from the DNA. This sample has 100,000 to 150,000 clones in its table, and 72% of those were observed once. The ten most abundant clones make up around 4% of the sample.

In total, around 600 healthy bone marrow donors made up the cohort. All cohort members were sampled while nominally healthy, although unrecorded immune exposures were likely present. The donor was CMV seronegative and was included in the group of several hundred seronegative cohort members. A peripheral blood sample was collected from each donor, and TCR beta sequencing was performed on peripheral blood mononuclear cells. Genomic DNA extraction from the blood cell samples was performed with the Qiagen DNeasy Blood Extraction Kit. Taken from cysteine to phenylalanine, the CDR3 has 14 residues. CDR3 DNA only is kept here, 42 bases in frame from base 1. According to the germline V gene, CDR1 reads SGHTA and CDR2 reads FQGNSA. Trimming removed 1 base from V and 6 bases from J, leaving 12 bases between the germline ends. Worth noting for this clone: The antigen this receptor binds is unknown. The input lacks base qualities; no much larger clone sits a single base away.

The chain couples TRBV7-2 to TRBJ1-1, with an unclear D gene assignment. The specimen was PBMCs. The source is a man aged 30 to 39 in good health and CMV-seronegative. The CDR3 has the sequence CASSLDGIVAEAFF. Here is the DNA: TGTGCCAGCAGCTTAGACGGGATTGTCGCTGAAGCTTTCTTT. With the rest looked up from the reference TRBV7-2 and TRBJ1-1 genes rather than sequenced, the full variable domain is GAGVSQSPSNKVTEKGKDVELRCDPISGHTALYWYRQSLGQGLEFLIYFQGNSAPDKSGLPSDRFSAERTGGSVSTLTIQRTQQEDSAVYLCASSLDGIVAEAFFGQGTRLTVV.